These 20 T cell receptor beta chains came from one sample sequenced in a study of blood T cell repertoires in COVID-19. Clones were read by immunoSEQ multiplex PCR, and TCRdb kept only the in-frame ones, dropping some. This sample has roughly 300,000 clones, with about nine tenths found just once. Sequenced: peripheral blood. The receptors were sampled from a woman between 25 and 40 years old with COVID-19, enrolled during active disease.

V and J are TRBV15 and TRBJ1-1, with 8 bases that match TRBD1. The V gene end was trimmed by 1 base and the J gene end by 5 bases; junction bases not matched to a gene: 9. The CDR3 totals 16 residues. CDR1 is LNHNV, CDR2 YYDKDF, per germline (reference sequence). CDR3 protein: CATSRATTGAMTEAFF. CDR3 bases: TGTGCCACCAGCAGAGCTACGACAGGGGCGATGACTGAAGCTTTCTTT.

CDR3 residues: CASAYGQGKEAFF. Written as DNA, the CDR3 is TGCGCCAGCGCGTACGGACAGGGGAAGGAAGCTTTCTTT. J is TRBJ1-1 and V is TRBV5-1; 9 bases are a match to TRBD1. The CDR3 extends over 13 amino acids. CDR1 SGHRS and CDR2 YFSETQ come from the germline V gene. With 7 bases clipped from V and 8 bases from J, the junction kept 9 bases outside the gene matches.

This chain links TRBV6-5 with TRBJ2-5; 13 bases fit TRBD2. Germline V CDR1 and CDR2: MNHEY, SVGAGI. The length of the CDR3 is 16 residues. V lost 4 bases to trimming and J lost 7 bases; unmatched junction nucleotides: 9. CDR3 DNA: TGTGCCAGCAGTTCCCGACTAGCGGGAGGCAAGTGGACCCAGTACTTC. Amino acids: CASSSRLAGGKWTQYF.

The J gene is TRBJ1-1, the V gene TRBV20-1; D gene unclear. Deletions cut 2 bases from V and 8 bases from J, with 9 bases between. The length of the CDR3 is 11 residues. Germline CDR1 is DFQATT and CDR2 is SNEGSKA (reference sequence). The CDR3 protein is CSARLVREAFF. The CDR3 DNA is TGCAGTGCTAGATTGGTGAGGGAAGCTTTCTTT.

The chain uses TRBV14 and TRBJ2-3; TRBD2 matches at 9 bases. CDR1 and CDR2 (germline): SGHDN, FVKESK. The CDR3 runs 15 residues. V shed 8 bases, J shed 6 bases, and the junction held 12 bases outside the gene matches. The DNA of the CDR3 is TGTGCCAGCCAAGCAGTAGCGGGAGTGGGCGATACGCAGTATTTT. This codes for CASQAVAGVGDTQYF.

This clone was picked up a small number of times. CDR3 sequence (DNA): TGTGCCAGCAGCTTAAATCCAGGGAGGTTGGGTAACACCGGGGAGCTGTTTTTT. Translating it yields CASSLNPGRLGNTGELFF. The chain employs TRBV7-3 and TRBJ2-2; tentative D call: TRBD2 (6 bases). Trimming removed 1 base at V and 2 bases at J, with 17 bases between. This CDR3 is 18 amino acids long. CDR1 is SGHTA, CDR2 FQGTGA, per germline. The entire variable domain, with the rest obtained from reference TRBV7-3 and TRBJ2-2, is as follows: GAGVSQTPSNKVTEKGKYVELRCDPISGHTALYWYRQSLGQGPEFLIYFQGTGAADDSGLPNDRFFAVRPEGSVSTLKIQRTERGDSAVYLCASSLNPGRLGNTGELFFGEGSRLTVL.

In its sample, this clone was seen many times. CDR3 region: CASSQTRQGAQPQHF. In DNA, the CDR3 is TGCGCCAGCAGCCAAACCCGACAGGGCGCCCAGCCCCAGCATTTT. The rearrangement joins TRBV4-1 to TRBJ1-5; 7 nucleotides match TRBD1. After removal of 2 bases from V and 7 bases from J, the junction contained 8 bases not matched to a gene. CDR3 length: 15 residues. Germline loops: CDR1 MGHRA, CDR2 YSYEKL.

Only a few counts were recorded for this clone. Here the CDR3 DNA reads TGCAGCGTGATGAAGACAGGGTACGAGCAGTACTTC. This sequence encodes CSVMKTGYEQYF. The chain links TRBV29-1 to TRBJ2-7; 7 nucleotides align to TRBD1. Germline V lookup: CDR1 SQVTM, CDR2 ANQGSEA. V trimming: 6 bases; J trimming: 4 bases; junction bases outside the gene matches: 6. This CDR3 is 12 amino acids long.

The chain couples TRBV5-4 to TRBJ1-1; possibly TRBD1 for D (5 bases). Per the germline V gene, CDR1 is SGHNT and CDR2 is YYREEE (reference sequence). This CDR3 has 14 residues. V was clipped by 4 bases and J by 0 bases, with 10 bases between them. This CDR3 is CASSPGGVNTEAFF. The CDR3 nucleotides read TGTGCCAGCAGCCCCGGGGGGGTGAACACTGAAGCTTTCTTT.

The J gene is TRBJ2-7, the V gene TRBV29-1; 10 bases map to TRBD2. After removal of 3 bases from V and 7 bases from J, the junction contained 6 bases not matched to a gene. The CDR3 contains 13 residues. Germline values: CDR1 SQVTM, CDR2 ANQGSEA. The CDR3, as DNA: TGCAGCGTTGATGTAGCGGGAGGAGGTGAGCAGTACTTC. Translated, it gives CSVDVAGGGEQYF.

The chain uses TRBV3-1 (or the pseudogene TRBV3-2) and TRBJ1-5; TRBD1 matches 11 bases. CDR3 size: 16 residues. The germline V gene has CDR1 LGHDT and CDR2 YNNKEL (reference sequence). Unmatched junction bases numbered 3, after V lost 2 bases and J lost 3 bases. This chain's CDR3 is CASSQRDRGVNQPQHF. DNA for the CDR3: TGTGCCAGCAGCCAACGGGACAGGGGGGTCAATCAGCCCCAGCATTTT.

This CDR3 is CAWSAGLAGSDTQYF. For the CDR3, the DNA is TGTGCCTGGAGCGCCGGACTAGCGGGATCAGATACGCAGTATTTT. V and J are TRBV30 and TRBJ2-3, with 12 bases fitting TRBD2. Germline values: CDR1 GTSNPN, CDR2 SVGIG (reference sequence). This CDR3 comprises 15 residues. With V trimmed by 3 bases and J by 4 bases, 5 bases remained unmatched.

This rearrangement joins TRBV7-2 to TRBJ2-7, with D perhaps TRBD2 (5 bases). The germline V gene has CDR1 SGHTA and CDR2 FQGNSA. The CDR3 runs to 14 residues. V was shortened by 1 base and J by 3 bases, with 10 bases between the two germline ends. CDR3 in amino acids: CASSLGGKGYEQYF. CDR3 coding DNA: TGTGCCAGCAGCTTAGGAGGGAAAGGCTACGAGCAGTACTTC.

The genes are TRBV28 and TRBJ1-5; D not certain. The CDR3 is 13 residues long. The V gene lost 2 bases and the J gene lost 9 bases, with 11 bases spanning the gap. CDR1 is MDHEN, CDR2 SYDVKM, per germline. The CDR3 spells CASSLTGLWPQHF. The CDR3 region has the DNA TGTGCCAGCAGTTTAACCGGGTTATGGCCCCAGCATTTT.

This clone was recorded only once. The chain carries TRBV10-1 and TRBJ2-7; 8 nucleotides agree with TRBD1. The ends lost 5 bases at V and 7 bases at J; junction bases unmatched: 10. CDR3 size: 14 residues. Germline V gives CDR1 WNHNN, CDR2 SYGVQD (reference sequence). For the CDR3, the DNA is TGCGCCAGCAGTACCGGGACAGGCAGGGAAGAGCAGTACTTC. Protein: CASSTGTGREEQYF.

CDR3 nucleotides: TGCAGTGCTAGTTCGGCAGGGGGGATCGGGACAAATGAGCAGTTCTTC. Residues: CSASSAGGIGTNEQFF. This sequence joins TRBV20-1 and TRBJ2-1; perhaps TRBD1 as D (7 bases). Germline values: CDR1 DFQATT, CDR2 SNEGSKA (reference sequence). Trimming removed 3 bases at V and 7 bases at J, with 22 bases between. The CDR3 has 16 amino acids.

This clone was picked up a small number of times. The CDR3 DNA follows: TGCGCCAGCAGGGCTGGTCCCCGCACAGATACGCAGTATTTT. Translating gives CASRAGPRTDTQYF. This rearrangement joins TRBV5-1 to TRBJ2-3; D is unresolved. This CDR3 has 14 amino acids. Trimming took 5 bases from V and 1 from J, leaving 11 bases between them. Germline V gene sequence: CDR1 SGHRS, CDR2 YFSETQ. Full variable domain (outside the CDR3, taken from reference TRBV5-1 and TRBJ2-3): KAGVTQTPRYLIKTRGQQVTLSCSPISGHRSVSWYQQTPGQGLQFLFEYFSETQRNKGNFPGRFSGRQFSNSRSEMNVSTLELGDSALYLCASRAGPRTDTQYFGPGTRLTVL.

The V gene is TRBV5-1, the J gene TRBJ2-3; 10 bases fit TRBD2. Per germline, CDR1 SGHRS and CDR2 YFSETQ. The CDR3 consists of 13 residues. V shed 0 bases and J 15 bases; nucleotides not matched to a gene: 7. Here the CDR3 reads CASSLAGLAGVYF. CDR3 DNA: TGCGCCAGCAGCTTGGCCGGGCTAGCGGGAGTTTATTTT.

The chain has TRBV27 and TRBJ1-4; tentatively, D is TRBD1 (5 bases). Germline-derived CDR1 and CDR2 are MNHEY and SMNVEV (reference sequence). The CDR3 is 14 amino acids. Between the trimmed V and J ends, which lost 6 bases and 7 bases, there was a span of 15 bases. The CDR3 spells CASRAPGWGEKLFF. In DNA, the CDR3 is TGTGCCAGCAGAGCGCCAGGGTGGGGTGAAAAACTGTTTTTT. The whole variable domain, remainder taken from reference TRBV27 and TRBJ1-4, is EAQVTQNPRYLITVTGKKLTVTCSQNMNHEYMSWYRQDPGLGLRQIYYSMNVEVTDKGDVPEGYKVSRKEKRNFPLILESPSPNQTSLYFCASRAPGWGEKLFFGSGTQLSVL.

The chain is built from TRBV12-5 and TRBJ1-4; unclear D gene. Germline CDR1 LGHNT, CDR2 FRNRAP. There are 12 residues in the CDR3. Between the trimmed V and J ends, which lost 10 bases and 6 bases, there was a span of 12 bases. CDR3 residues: CATTPTDEKLFF. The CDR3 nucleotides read TGTGCTACCACCCCCACTGATGAAAAACTGTTTTTT.